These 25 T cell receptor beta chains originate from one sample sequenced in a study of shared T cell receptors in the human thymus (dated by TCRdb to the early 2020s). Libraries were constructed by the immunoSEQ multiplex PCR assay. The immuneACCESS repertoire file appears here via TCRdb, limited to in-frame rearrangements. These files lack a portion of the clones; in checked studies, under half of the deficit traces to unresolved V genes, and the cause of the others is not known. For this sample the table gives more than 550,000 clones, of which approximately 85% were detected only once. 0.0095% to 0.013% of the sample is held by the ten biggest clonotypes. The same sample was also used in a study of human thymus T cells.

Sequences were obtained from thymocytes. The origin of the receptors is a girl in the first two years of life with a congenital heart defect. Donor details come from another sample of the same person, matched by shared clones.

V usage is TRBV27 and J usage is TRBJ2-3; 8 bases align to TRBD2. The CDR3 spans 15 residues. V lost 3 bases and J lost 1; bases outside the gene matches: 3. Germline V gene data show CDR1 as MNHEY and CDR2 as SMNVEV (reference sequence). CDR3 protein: CASSFKAGGTDTQYF. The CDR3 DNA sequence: TGTGCCAGCAGTTTCAAAGCGGGGGGCACAGATACGCAGTATTTT.

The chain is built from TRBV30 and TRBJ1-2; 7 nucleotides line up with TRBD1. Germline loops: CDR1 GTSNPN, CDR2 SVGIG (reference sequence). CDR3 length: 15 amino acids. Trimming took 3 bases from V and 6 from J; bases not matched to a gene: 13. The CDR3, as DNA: TGTGCCTGGAGGGACAGGTTTGGAAGGTTCGATGGCTACACCTTC. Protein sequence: CAWRDRFGRFDGYTF.

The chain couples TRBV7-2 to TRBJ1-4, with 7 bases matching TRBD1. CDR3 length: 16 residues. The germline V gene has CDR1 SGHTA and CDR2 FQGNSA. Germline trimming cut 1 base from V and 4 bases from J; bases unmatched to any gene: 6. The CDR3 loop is CASSLGRAGGNEKLFF. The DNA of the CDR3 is TGTGCCAGCAGCTTAGGGAGGGCAGGGGGTAATGAAAAACTGTTTTTT.

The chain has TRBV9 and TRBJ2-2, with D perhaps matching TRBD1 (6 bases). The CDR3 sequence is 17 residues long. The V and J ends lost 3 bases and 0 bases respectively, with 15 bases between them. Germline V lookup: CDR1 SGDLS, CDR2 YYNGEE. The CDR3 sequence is CASSALQGTSNTGELFF. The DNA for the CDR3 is TGTGCCAGCAGCGCCTTACAGGGAACATCGAACACCGGGGAGCTGTTTTTT.

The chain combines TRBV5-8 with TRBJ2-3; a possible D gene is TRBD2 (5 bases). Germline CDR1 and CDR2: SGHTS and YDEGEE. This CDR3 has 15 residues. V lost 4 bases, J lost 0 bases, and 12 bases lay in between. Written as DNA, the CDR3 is TGTGCCAGCAGCACGGGGTGGACTAGCACAGATACGCAGTATTTT. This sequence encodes CASSTGWTSTDTQYF.

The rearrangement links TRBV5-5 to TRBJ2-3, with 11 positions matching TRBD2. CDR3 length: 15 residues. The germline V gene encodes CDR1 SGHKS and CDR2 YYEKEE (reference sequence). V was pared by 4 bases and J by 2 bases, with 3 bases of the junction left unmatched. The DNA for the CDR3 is TGTGCCAGCAGCCGACTAGCGGGGAACACAGATACGCAGTATTTT. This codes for CASSRLAGNTDTQYF. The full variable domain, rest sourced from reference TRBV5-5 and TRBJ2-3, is DAGVTQSPTHLIKTRGQQVTLRCSPISGHKSVSWYQQVLGQGPQFIFQYYEKEERGRGNFPDRFSARQFPNYSSELNVNALLLGDSALYLCASSRLAGNTDTQYFGPGTRLTVL.

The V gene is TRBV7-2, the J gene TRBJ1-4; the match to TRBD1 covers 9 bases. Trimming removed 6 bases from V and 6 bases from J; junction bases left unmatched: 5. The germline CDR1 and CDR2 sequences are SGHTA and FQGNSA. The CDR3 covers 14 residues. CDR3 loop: CASSTGTGYEKLFF. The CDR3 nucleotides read TGTGCCAGCAGTACCGGGACAGGGTATGAAAAACTGTTTTTT.

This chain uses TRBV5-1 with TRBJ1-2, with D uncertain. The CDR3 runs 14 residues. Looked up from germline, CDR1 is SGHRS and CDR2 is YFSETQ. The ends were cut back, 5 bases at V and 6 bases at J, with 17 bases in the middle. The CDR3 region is CASSSPGRVDGYTF. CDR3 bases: TGCGCCAGCAGTTCCCCGGGAAGGGTTGATGGCTACACCTTC.

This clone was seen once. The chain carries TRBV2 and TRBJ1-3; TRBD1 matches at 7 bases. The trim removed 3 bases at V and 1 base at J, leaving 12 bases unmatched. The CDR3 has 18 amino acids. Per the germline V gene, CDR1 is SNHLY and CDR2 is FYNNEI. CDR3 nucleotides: TGTGCCAGCAGTGAGAACAGGGGATCTGATTCATCTGGAAACACCATATATTTT. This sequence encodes CASSENRGSDSSGNTIYF.

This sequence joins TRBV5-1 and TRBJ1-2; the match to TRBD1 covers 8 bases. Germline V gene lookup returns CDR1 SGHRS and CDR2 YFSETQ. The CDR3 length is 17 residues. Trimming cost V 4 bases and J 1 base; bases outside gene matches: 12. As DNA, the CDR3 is TGCGCCAGCAGCCCACGGACAGGGATGGGGCTTAACTATGGCTACACCTTC. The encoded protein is CASSPRTGMGLNYGYTF. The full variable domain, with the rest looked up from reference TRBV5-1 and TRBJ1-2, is KAGVTQTPRYLIKTRGQQVTLSCSPISGHRSVSWYQQTPGQGLQFLFEYFSETQRNKGNFPGRFSGRQFSNSRSEMNVSTLELGDSALYLCASSPRTGMGLNYGYTFGSGTRLTVV.

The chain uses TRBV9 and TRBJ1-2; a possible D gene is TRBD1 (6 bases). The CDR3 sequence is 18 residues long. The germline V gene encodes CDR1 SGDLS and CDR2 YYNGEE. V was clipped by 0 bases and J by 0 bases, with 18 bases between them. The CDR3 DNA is TGTGCCAGCAGCGTAGATCCCAGGACAGCACCTTCTAACTATGGCTACACCTTC. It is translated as CASSVDPRTAPSNYGYTF.

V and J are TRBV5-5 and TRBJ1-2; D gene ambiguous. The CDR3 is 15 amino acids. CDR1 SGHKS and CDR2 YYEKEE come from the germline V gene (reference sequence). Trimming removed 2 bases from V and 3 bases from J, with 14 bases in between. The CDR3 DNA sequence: TGTGCCAGCAGCTTCTCAAGCTTTGTGGACTATGGCTACACCTTC. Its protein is CASSFSSFVDYGYTF.

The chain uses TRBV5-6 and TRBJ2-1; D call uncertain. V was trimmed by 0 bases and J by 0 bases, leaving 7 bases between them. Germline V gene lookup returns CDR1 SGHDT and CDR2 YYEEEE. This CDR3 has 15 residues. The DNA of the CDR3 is TGTGCCAGCAGCTTGGATCCGGGCTCCTACAATGAGCAGTTCTTC. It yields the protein CASSLDPGSYNEQFF. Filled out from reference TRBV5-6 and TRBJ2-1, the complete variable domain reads DAGVTQSPTHLIKTRGQQVTLRCSPKSGHDTVSWYQQALGQGPQFIFQYYEEEERQRGNFPDRFSGHQFPNYSSELNVNALLLGDSALYLCASSLDPGSYNEQFFGPGTRLTVL.

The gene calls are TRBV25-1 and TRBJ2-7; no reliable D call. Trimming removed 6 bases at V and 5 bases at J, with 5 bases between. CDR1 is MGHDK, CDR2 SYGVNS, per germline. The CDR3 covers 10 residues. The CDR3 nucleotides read TGTGCCAGCAGCCCCGACGAGCAGTACTTC. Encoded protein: CASSPDEQYF.

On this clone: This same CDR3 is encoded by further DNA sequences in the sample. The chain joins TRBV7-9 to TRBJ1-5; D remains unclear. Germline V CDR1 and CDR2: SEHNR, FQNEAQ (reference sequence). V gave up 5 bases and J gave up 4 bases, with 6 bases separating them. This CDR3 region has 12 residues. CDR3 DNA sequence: TGTGCCAGCAGCCTATCAAATCAGCCCCAGCATTTT. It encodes CASSLSNQPQHF.

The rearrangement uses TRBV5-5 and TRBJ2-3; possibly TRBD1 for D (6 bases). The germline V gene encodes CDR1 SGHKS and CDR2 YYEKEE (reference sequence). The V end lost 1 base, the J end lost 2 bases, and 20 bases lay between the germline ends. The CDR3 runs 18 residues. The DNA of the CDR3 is TGTGCCAGCAGCTTGCGTTGCCAAAAGGGGGTTCCCACAGATACGCAGTATTTT. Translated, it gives CASSLRCQKGVPTDTQYF.

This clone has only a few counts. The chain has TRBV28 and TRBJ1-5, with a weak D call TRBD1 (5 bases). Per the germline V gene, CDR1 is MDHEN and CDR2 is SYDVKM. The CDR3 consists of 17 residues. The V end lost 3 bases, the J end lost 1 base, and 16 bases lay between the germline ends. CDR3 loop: CASSFWRGWGSNQPQHF. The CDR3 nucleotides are TGTGCCAGCAGTTTTTGGCGGGGGTGGGGGAGCAATCAGCCCCAGCATTTT.

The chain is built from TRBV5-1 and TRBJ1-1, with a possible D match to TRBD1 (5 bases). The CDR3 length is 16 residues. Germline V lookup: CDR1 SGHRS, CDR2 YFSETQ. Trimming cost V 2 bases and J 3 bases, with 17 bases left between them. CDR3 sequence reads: CASSFTGYRDYTEAFF. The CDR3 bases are TGCGCCAGCAGCTTTACAGGTTATAGGGACTACACTGAAGCTTTCTTT.

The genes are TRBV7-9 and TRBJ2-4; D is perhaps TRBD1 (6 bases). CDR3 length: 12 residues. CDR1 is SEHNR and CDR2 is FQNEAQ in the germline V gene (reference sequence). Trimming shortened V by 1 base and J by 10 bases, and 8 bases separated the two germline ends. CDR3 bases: TGTGCCAGCAGCTTAGTAGACAGGATTCAGTACTTC. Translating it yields CASSLVDRIQYF.

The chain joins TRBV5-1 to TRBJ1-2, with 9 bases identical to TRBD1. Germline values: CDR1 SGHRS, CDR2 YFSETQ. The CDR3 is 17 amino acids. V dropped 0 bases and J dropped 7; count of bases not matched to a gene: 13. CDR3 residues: CASSLVHDGTGMRGYTF. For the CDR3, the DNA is TGCGCCAGCAGCTTGGTACACGATGGGACAGGGATGCGTGGCTACACCTTC.

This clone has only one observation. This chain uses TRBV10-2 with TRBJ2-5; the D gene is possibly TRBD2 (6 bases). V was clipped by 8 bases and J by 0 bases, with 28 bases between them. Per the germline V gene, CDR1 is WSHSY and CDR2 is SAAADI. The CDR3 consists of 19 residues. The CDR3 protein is CASGMAGWEGPTYQETQYF. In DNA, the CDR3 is TGCGCCAGCGGGATGGCGGGGTGGGAAGGTCCCACGTACCAAGAGACCCAGTACTTC.

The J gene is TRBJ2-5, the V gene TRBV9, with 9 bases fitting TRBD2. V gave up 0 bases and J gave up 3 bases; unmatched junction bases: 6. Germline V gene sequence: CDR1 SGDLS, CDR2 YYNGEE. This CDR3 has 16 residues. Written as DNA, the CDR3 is TGTGCCAGCAGCGTAGGGGTTAGCGGGGGAAAAGAGACCCAGTACTTC. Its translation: CASSVGVSGGKETQYF.

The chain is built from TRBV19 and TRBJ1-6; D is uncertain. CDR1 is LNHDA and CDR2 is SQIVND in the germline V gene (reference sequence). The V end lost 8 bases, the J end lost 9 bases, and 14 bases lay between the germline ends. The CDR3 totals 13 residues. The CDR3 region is CASRDPGRSPLHF. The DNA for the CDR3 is TGTGCCAGTCGGGATCCCGGTCGTTCACCCCTCCACTTT.

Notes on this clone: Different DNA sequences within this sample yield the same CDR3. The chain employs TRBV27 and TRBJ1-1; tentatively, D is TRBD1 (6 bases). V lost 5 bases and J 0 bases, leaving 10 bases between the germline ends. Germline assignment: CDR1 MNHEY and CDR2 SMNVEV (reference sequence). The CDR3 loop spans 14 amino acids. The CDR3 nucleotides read TGTGCCAGCAGTCCTGACAGGCTGAACACTGAAGCTTTCTTT. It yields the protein CASSPDRLNTEAFF.

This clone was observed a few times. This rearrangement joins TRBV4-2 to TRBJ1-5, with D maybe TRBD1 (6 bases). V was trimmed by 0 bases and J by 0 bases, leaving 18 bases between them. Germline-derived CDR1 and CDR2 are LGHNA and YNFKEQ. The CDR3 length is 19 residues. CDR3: CASSQDGQGMGNSNQPQHF. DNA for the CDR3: TGTGCCAGCAGCCAAGATGGCCAGGGGATGGGTAATAGCAATCAGCCCCAGCATTTT.